Listed below are T cell receptor beta chains from one sample, sequenced in a study of T cell responses to AZD1222 COVID-19 vaccine. Sequenced by immunoSEQ multiplex PCR; TCRdb stores in-frame clones only, minus some. The sample lists 110,000 to 150,000 clones, approximately 90% occurring once. The starting material was peripheral blood, obtained on day 0 of AZD1222 vaccination. Receptors were obtained from an adult in good health. Both conserved end residues are part of each CDR3. The D gene is left open where the match is weak. The size field is filled for only some rows; it gives once, few, many or a size class.

v_call	j_call	d_call	clone_size	cdr3_nt	cdr3_aa
TRBV19	TRBJ2-7	TRBD1	NA	TGTGCCAGTAAGGGGACAGGGAACTCCTACGAGCAGTACTTC	CASKGTGNSYEQYF
TRBV6-5	TRBJ1-5	NA	NA	TGTGCCAGCAGATCGACAGAATATAGCAATCAGCCCCAGCATTTT	CASRSTEYSNQPQHF
TRBV4-3	TRBJ1-1	NA	NA	TGCGCCAGCAGCCAAATGGCAGGGGCGGGAAACACTGAAGCTTTCTTT	CASSQMAGAGNTEAFF
TRBV18	TRBJ2-2	NA	NA	TGTGCCAGCTCACCACCGGGGGGCCTGAACACCGGGGAGCTGTTTTTT	CASSPPGGLNTGELFF
TRBV5-1	TRBJ1-2	NA	NA	TGCGCCAGCAGCTTGATTCCGGGGAACTATGGCTACACCTTC	CASSLIPGNYGYTF
TRBV5-6	TRBJ1-1	TRBD1	NA	TGTGCCAGCAGCTTACAGGGGGTGCTGCGTGATGCTGAAGCTTTCTTT	CASSLQGVLRDAEAFF
TRBV5-4	TRBJ2-7	TRBD1	NA	TGTGCCAGCAGCCGTCCGGGACAGGGCTACGAGCAGTACTTC	CASSRPGQGYEQYF
TRBV4-1	TRBJ1-2	NA	NA	TGCGCCAGCAGCCAAGAGATTTCCGGGGACGGCTACACCTTC	CASSQEISGDGYTF
TRBV6-6	TRBJ2-6	NA	NA	TGTGCCAGCAGTAACGACGGACCGACTGGGGCCAACGTCCTGACTTTC	CASSNDGPTGANVLTF
TRBV3-1/TRBV3-2	TRBJ2-7	NA	NA	TGTGCCAGCAGGTCCCAGGGAGGTTACGAGCAGTACTTC	CASRSQGGYEQYF
TRBV19	TRBJ1-6	TRBD1	NA	TGTGCCAGTAGTACCTCGACAGGGGGCAGGCGGCACTCACCCCTCCACTTT	CASSTSTGGRRHSPLHF
TRBV4-1	TRBJ1-2	TRBD1	NA	TGCGCCAGCAGCCACGTACAGGGGGCGCGGGGCTATGGCTACACCTTC	CASSHVQGARGYGYTF
TRBV27	TRBJ1-5	NA	NA	TGTGCCAGCAGCCGAGATTATAGCAATCAGCCCCAGCATTTT	CASSRDYSNQPQHF
TRBV3-1/TRBV3-2	TRBJ1-5	NA	NA	TGTGCCAGCAGCCAATTTGCGGGGGCGACTCAGCCCCAGCATTTT	CASSQFAGATQPQHF
TRBV10-1	TRBJ1-1	NA	NA	TGCGCCAGCAGTGAGGGGCTGTGGGTCACTGAAGCTTTCTTT	CASSEGLWVTEAFF
TRBV3-1/TRBV3-2	TRBJ2-5	TRBD2	once	TGTGCCAGCAGCCAGAGGAGCGGGGGCTTGGCAGAGACCCAGTACTTC	CASSQRSGGLAETQYF
TRBV3-1/TRBV3-2	TRBJ1-6	TRBD1	NA	TGTGCCAGCAGCCTGGGACAGGGGGCGAGGAATTCACCCCTCCACTTT	CASSLGQGARNSPLHF
TRBV10-3	TRBJ2-7	NA	NA	TGTGCCATCAGTGAGAGAGAGATGGTTTCCTACGAGCAGTACTTC	CAISEREMVSYEQYF
TRBV3-1/TRBV3-2	TRBJ2-7	TRBD1	NA	TGTGCCAGCAACCTTCCCCCCAGGACAGGGGCCTACGAGCAGTACTTC	CASNLPPRTGAYEQYF
TRBV6-4	TRBJ1-2	NA	NA	TGTGCCACTGTGGTGACGGGGTGGGACTATGGCTACACCTTC	CATVVTGWDYGYTF
TRBV12-5	TRBJ2-2	NA	NA	TGTGCTAGTGGTTTGGTAACAGGGCCAACCGGGGAGCTGTTTTTT	CASGLVTGPTGELFF
TRBV7-6	TRBJ2-1	NA	NA	TGTGCCAGCAGCTTAGATGGCACCATTTCTAGCTCCTACAATGAGCAGTTCTTC	CASSLDGTISSSYNEQFF
TRBV2	TRBJ1-6	NA	NA	TGTGCCAGCGCGAGACAGACTTCTTCCCCCCTCCACTTT	CASARQTSSPLHF
TRBV27	TRBJ1-5	NA	once	TGTGCCAGCAGTTTAAGTAATAGCAATCAGCCCCAGCATTTT	CASSLSNSNQPQHF
TRBV7-2	TRBJ2-2	TRBD2	NA	TGTGCCAGCAGCCAGGGACTAGCGTTATCCGGGGAGCTGTTTTTT	CASSQGLALSGELFF
TRBV6-2/TRBV6-3	TRBJ1-1	NA	NA	TGTGCCAGCAGTTACGGGGGCTCGGGGAACACTGAAGCTTTCTTT	CASSYGGSGNTEAFF
TRBV5-1	TRBJ2-3	TRBD1	NA	TGCGCCAGCAGCTCGACAGGGGGTGGCACAGATACGCAGTATTTT	CASSSTGGGTDTQYF